Listed here are 24 T cell receptor beta chains from one sample, sequenced in a study of CD8+ T cells in alopecia areata. Pooled cells of cutaneous lymph node origin were sorted on CD4, CD8alpha, NKG2D, NKG2ACE and other markers. cDNA reverse transcribed from extracted RNA served as the sequencing template. Here immunoSEQ multiplex PCR was the method, and the copy in TCRdb shows in-frame clones only, minus some. The sample contains about 270,000 clones, none of them singletons. The sequenced sample was CD4+ T cells sorted from a lymph node. Receptors were obtained from a C3H/HeJ mouse with alopecia areata. This line is of MHC haplotype H2-k.

This clone was seen only a few times. Since a far larger clone is one base different, this is likely a read error. Gene names follow the mouse nomenclature. From the germline J gene comes the end of the CDR3, since the read stops 4 residues before it. This sample includes further DNA sequences coding for the same CDR3. The rearrangement uses TRBV19 and TRBJ2-2; tentative D call: TRBD1 (6 bases). Trimming left V 4 bases short and J 0 bases short, with 7 bases between. Looked up from germline, CDR1 is FNHDT and CDR2 is SITEND (reference sequence). The CDR3 is made up of 14 amino acids. The CDR3 loop is CASSGTTNTGQLYF. The CDR3 DNA, read in part, is TGTGCCAGCAGTGGGACAACAAACACCGGG.

This clone was counted a few times. Germline and genes: mouse. The read comes to an end 4 residues before the CDR3 does, leaving the germline J gene to fill in the end. The chain recombines TRBV31 with TRBJ1-1; D unresolved. The length of the CDR3 is 9 residues. Germline CDR1 reads GKSSPN; CDR2 reads SITVG. The part of the CDR3 DNA that was read is TGTGCCTGGACCAGA. Translated: CAWTR. The complete CDR3 protein is CAWTREVFF.

A remark on this clone: Any gene name here is a mouse gene name. The read terminates 4 residues before the CDR3 end, so the remaining end is supplied by the germline J gene. The rearrangement uses TRBV13-2 and TRBJ2-1; perhaps TRBD2 as D (6 bases). Germline CDR1 NNHNN, CDR2 SYGAGS (reference sequence). Between the trimmed V and J ends, which lost 1 base and 0 bases, there was a span of 11 bases. This CDR3 region has 16 residues. CDR3 in amino acids: CASGDPGLSNYAEQFF. CDR3 DNA, as far as it was read: TGTGCCAGCGGTGATCCCGGACTGAGTAACTATGCT.

Points on this clone: Mouse germline and gene names are used. The CDR3 extends 4 residues past the end of the read, so its final part is completed from the germline J gene. This chain uses TRBV5 with TRBJ2-1; 10 bases fit TRBD2. Germline CDR1 is LGHNA and CDR2 is YNLKQL (reference sequence). The CDR3 consists of 14 residues. The V gene end was trimmed by 7 bases and the J gene end by 4 bases; junction bases not matched to a gene: 4. The sequenced part of the CDR3 DNA is TGTGCCAGCAACACTGGGGGGGTTTATGCT. Its protein is CASNTGGVYA. The entire CDR3 sequence reads CASNTGGVYAEQFF.

To note about this clone: Genes here carry mouse names. The CDR3 goes on 4 residues after the read ends, and that part is filled in from the germline J gene. This chain joins TRBV12-1 and TRBJ2-1; 8 bases are shared with TRBD1. This CDR3 has 15 residues. V shed 1 base and J 4 bases; nucleotides not matched to a gene: 5. CDR1 and CDR2 (germline): SGHSN, HYEKVE. The part of the CDR3 DNA that was read is TGTGCCAGCTCTCTTTCAGGGGGCGAGTATGCT. Encoded protein: CASSLSGGEYA. The whole CDR3 is CASSLSGGEYAEQFF.

To note about this clone: Mouse gene names apply. The observed sequence ends 4 residues before the CDR3 terminus, with the missing tail filled in from the germline J gene. This chain links TRBV13-2 with TRBJ1-1; 7 bases are shared with TRBD1. Trimming removed 4 bases from V and 1 base from J; junction bases left unmatched: 4. CDR3 length: 14 amino acids. In germline, CDR1 is NNHNN, CDR2 SYGAGS (reference sequence). CDR3 in amino acids: CASGRDSANTEVFF. The CDR3 bases that were read are TGTGCCAGCGGTCGGGACAGTGCGAACACA.

This clone has more than one count but fewer than ten. Here the gene names and germline are mouse. The CDR3 DNA, read in part, is TGTGCCAGCAGTGGTACTGGGACAGCCCCAGAA. Translation: CASSGTGTAPE. The whole CDR3 protein is CASSGTGTAPETLYF. This chain links TRBV13-1 with TRBJ2-3; a weak D match, TRBD1 (7 bases). The missing CDR3 end, 4 residues past where the read stops, is filled in from the germline J gene. Per the germline V gene, CDR1 is NSHNY and CDR2 is SYGAGN. V gave up 3 bases and J gave up 4 bases, with 15 bases separating them. The CDR3 is 15 amino acids.

Concerning this clone: Each gene name is a mouse one. The read finishes 4 residues shy of the CDR3 end, and the germline J gene is used to complete it. The rearrangement uses TRBV13-1 and TRBJ2-3; tentative D call: TRBD1 (5 bases). V shed 0 bases and J shed 0 bases, with 14 bases lying between them. This CDR3 has 17 residues. Germline V gene sequence: CDR1 NSHNY, CDR2 SYGAGN. The CDR3 bases that were read are TGTGCCAGCAGTGATGAGAGGACACAAACTAGTGCAGAA. Its translation: CASSDERTQTSAE. The full CDR3 sequence reads CASSDERTQTSAETLYF.

The sample holds many counts of this clone. Genes here carry mouse names. The DNA ends 4 residues before the CDR3 does, and the rest of the CDR3 is filled in from the germline J gene. The same CDR3 can be traced to other DNA sequences in this sample. The chain is built from TRBV1 and TRBJ2-1, with D perhaps TRBD1 (6 bases). Germline V lookup: CDR1 NSQYPW, CDR2 LRSPGD (reference sequence). The CDR3 is made up of 14 amino acids. V shed 3 bases and J shed 3 bases, with 9 bases lying between them. The CDR3 bases that were read are TGCACCTGCAGTGCGGGACAAACCTATGCT. The encoded protein is CTCSAGQTYA. The complete CDR3 protein is CTCSAGQTYAEQFF. The whole variable domain, filled in from reference TRBV1 and TRBJ2-1, reads VTLLEQNPRWRLVPRGQAVNLRCILKNSQYPWMSWYQQDLQKQLQWLFTLRSPGDKEVKSLPGADYLATRVTDTELRLQVANMSQGRTLYCTCSAGQTYAEQFFGPGTRLTVL.

This clone came up a few times. Gene labels here are mouse ones. Read sequence stops 4 residues before the CDR3 end, and the germline J gene provides the missing end. The J gene is TRBJ1-1, the V gene TRBV1, with a tentative D call TRBD1 (6 bases). The CDR3 has 15 residues. Trimming pared 1 base from V and 3 bases from J, leaving 12 bases between. Germline V gene data show CDR1 as NSQYPW and CDR2 as LRSPGD (reference sequence). This CDR3 reads CTCSAVAGVDTEVFF. Partial CDR3 DNA: TGCACCTGCAGTGCAGTGGCAGGGGTGGACACA.

This clone showed up just a few times. Genes here carry mouse names. From the germline J gene comes the end of the CDR3, since the read stops 4 residues before it. Other DNA sequences from this sample encode an identical CDR3 as well. V usage is TRBV13-1 and J usage is TRBJ2-3, with 7 bases identical to TRBD2. The length of the CDR3 is 15 residues. Germline V gives CDR1 NSHNY, CDR2 SYGAGN. Unmatched junction bases numbered 6, after V lost 5 bases and J lost 0 bases. CDR3: CASSPLGSSAETLYF. Partial CDR3 DNA: TGTGCCAGCAGCCCACTGGGGTCTAGTGCAGAA.

To note about this clone: The listed genes are named as in mouse. The read terminates 4 residues before the CDR3 end, so the remaining end is supplied by the germline J gene. This sequence joins TRBV3 and TRBJ1-2, with D possibly TRBD1 on 5 matching bases. Germline assignment: CDR1 SNHLY and CDR2 FYNGKV (reference sequence). CDR3 length equals 16 residues. V shed 4 bases and J shed 1 base, with 16 bases lying between them. This chain's CDR3 is CASSSRENWENSDYTF. The DNA read from the CDR3 is TGTGCCAGCAGCTCCAGGGAGAATTGGGAAAACTCC.

Points on this clone: These gene names are mouse names. The read falls 3 residues short of the CDR3 end, and the missing part is taken from the germline J gene. J is TRBJ1-6 and V is TRBV31; maybe TRBD1 (5 bases). TRBJ1-6 has ORF status, its function being uncertain. Between the trimmed V and J ends, which lost 0 bases and 9 bases, there was a span of 15 bases. The V gene's germline CDR1 is GKSSPN and CDR2 SITVG. This CDR3 comprises 15 residues. This chain's CDR3 is CAWSLELGVGSPLYF. Partial CDR3 DNA: TGTGCCTGGAGTCTAGAGCTGGGGGTGGGTTCGCCC.

This clone was seen only a few times. Germline and genes here are mouse. The CDR3 end falls 4 residues outside the read, so it is completed with the germline J gene. This sample includes further DNA sequences coding for the same CDR3. This chain connects TRBV13-1 to TRBJ2-1, with 7 bases lining up with TRBD1. V shed 5 bases, J shed 0 bases, and the junction held 2 bases outside the gene matches. The CDR3 has 14 residues. Per germline, CDR1 NSHNY and CDR2 SYGAGN. CDR3 DNA (partial): TGTGCCAGCAGCAACAGGGGTAACTATGCT. This translates into CASSNRGNYA. The full CDR3 sequence reads CASSNRGNYAEQFF.

A word on this clone: Gene names and germline refer to mouse. The identical CDR3 is also encoded by other nucleotide sequences in the sample. Partial CDR3 DNA: TGTGCCAGCAGTCCCCAGGCAAACTCC. Encoded protein: CASSPQANS. The entire CDR3 protein reads CASSPQANSDYTF. The chain links TRBV13-1 to TRBJ1-2; D unresolved. The CDR3 extends 4 residues past the end of the read, so its final part is completed from the germline J gene. This CDR3 region has 13 residues. Per the germline V gene, CDR1 is NSHNY and CDR2 is SYGAGN. The V end was cut by 4 bases, the J end by 0 bases, with 7 bases between.

A note on this clone: The gene names given are mouse names. Read data end 4 residues before the CDR3 end; the end is taken from the germline J gene. This sequence joins TRBV29 and TRBJ2-1; TRBD2 matches 7 bases. The CDR3 runs to 14 residues. From germline, CDR1 is MSHET and CDR2 SYDVDS. The trim removed 6 bases at V and 1 base at J, leaving 3 bases unmatched. The CDR3 DNA, read in part, is TGTGCTAGCAGCCAACTGGGGAACTATGCT. Encoded protein: CASSQLGNYA. The whole CDR3 sequence is CASSQLGNYAEQFF.

This clone was seen a few times. The genes are named according to mouse. The sequence runs out 3 residues before the end of the CDR3; the remainder is reconstructed from the germline J gene. At the DNA level, this CDR3 is encoded by other sequences in the same sample as well. V and J are TRBV19 and TRBJ1-6, with D perhaps matching TRBD1 (6 bases). TRBJ1-6 is an ORF; its function is uncertain. The germline V and J ends were trimmed by 3 bases and 7 bases, with 11 bases remaining between them. The CDR3 consists of 14 residues. Germline loops: CDR1 FNHDT, CDR2 SITEND (reference sequence). CDR3: CASSRQGRNSPLYF. Partial CDR3 DNA: TGTGCCAGCAGTAGGCAGGGGAGAAATTCGCCC.

As regards this clone: Any gene name here is a mouse gene name. The DNA ends 4 residues before the CDR3 does, and the rest of the CDR3 is filled in from the germline J gene. This chain connects TRBV1 to TRBJ1-1, with D possibly matching TRBD1 (6 bases). The CDR3 runs to 15 residues. The germline V gene encodes CDR1 NSQYPW and CDR2 LRSPGD (reference sequence). CDR3 in amino acids: CTCSGDWGGAGEVFF. CDR3 DNA (partial): TGCACCTGCAGCGGGGACTGGGGGGGCGCGGGA.

A note on this clone: The germline and genes are mouse ones. The read terminates 4 residues before the CDR3 end, so the remaining end is supplied by the germline J gene. This chain connects TRBV13-1 to TRBJ2-2; D not resolved. The length of the CDR3 is 14 residues. Between the trimmed V and J ends, which lost 0 bases and 1 base, there was a span of 4 bases. The germline CDR1 and CDR2 sequences are NSHNY and SYGAGN. CDR3 DNA, as far as it was read: TGTGCCAGCAGTGATGTCATAAACACCGGG. It encodes CASSDVINTG. The CDR3 reads in full as CASSDVINTGQLYF.

About this clone: The germline and genes are mouse ones. With the read ending 4 residues before the CDR3 end, the germline J gene is used to fill in that end. The V gene is TRBV5, the J gene TRBJ2-1; 7 bases are shared with TRBD2. The germline CDR1 and CDR2 sequences are LGHNA and YNLKQL (reference sequence). Germline trimming cut 0 bases from V and 1 base from J; bases unmatched to any gene: 0. The length of the CDR3 is 15 residues. CDR3 sequence: CASSQEGLNYAEQFF. Incomplete CDR3 DNA: TGTGCCAGCAGCCAAGAGGGACTGAACTATGCT.

This clone has more than one count but fewer than ten. Gene names and germline refer to mouse. The observed sequence ends 4 residues before the CDR3 terminus, with the missing tail filled in from the germline J gene. V is TRBV1 and J is TRBJ2-1, with 9 positions matching TRBD2. The CDR3 covers 15 residues. The V and J ends lost 0 bases and 6 bases, in that order; junction bases with no gene match: 3. Germline CDR1 is NSQYPW and CDR2 is LRSPGD (reference sequence). The CDR3 spells CTCSADGGALAEQFF. The sequenced part of the CDR3 DNA is TGCACCTGCAGTGCAGATGGGGGGGCGCTTGCT. Variable domain in full (rest from reference TRBV1 and TRBJ2-1): VTLLEQNPRWRLVPRGQAVNLRCILKNSQYPWMSWYQQDLQKQLQWLFTLRSPGDKEVKSLPGADYLATRVTDTELRLQVANMSQGRTLYCTCSADGGALAEQFFGPGTRLTVL.

Remarks on this clone: Mouse gene names apply. The read gets to within 4 residues of the CDR3 end, and the germline J gene fills in the rest. This chain joins TRBV2 and TRBJ2-1; a weak D match, TRBD2 (5 bases). CDR1 and CDR2 (germline): LGHNA, YSYQKL. V lost 0 bases, J lost 4 bases, and 7 bases lay in between. This CDR3 is 14 amino acids long. The sequenced CDR3 bases are TGTGCCAGCAGCCAAGAGAGACTGTATGCT. As protein: CASSQERLYA. From start to end, the CDR3 is CASSQERLYAEQFF.

This clone was seen a handful of times. Gene labels here are mouse ones. The CDR3 is cut off 4 residues early in the read; its end comes from the germline J gene. The chain is built from TRBV13-3 and TRBJ2-3, with D possibly TRBD1 on 7 matching bases. CDR3 size: 15 residues. The germline V and J ends were trimmed by 0 bases and 3 bases, with 11 bases remaining between them. CDR1 is NNHDY, CDR2 SYVADS, per germline. The CDR3 sequence is CASSDGLDRAETLYF. The DNA read from the CDR3 is TGTGCCAGCAGTGATGGACTGGACAGGGCAGAA.

This clone was seen more than once but under ten times. The germline and genes are mouse ones. The CDR3 extends 4 residues past the end of the read, so its final part is completed from the germline J gene. The rearrangement uses TRBV5 and TRBJ2-5, with a tentative D call TRBD1 (6 bases). The CDR3 sequence is 14 residues long. CDR1 and CDR2 from the germline V gene are LGHNA and YNLKQL (reference sequence). V was cut by 3 bases and J by 3 bases, with 10 bases left in between. The CDR3 is CASSQDSFQDTQYF. Partial CDR3 DNA: TGTGCCAGCAGCCAGGACAGCTTTCAAGAC.